What follows are 4 T cell receptor beta chains derived from one specimen sequenced in a study of T-cell reconstitution after alpha-beta-depleted transplantation in children. The authors prepared the TCRbeta library with unique molecular identifiers. TCRdb re-called the PCR reads through MiXCR, storing one row per CDR3 protein. Of approximately 70,000 distinct CDR3 sequences in the sample, roughly 5% were seen once. Here the sequenced sample was PBMCs, mostly from graft donor cells, taken 180 days after TCRalphabeta/CD19-depleted stem cell transplant. Receptors originate from a boy under two years old who had a stem cell transplant for acute myeloid leukemia, so the T cells may come from the graft donor.

A few counts support this clonotype. The rearrangement joins TRBV2 to TRBJ2-3; no definite D call. Trimming took off 4 bases at V and 4 bases at J, with 9 bases between the two ends. This CDR3 contains 13 residues. In germline, CDR1 is SNHLY, CDR2 FYNNEI. The CDR3, as DNA: TGTGCCAGCAGTGTACGCCTCGCAGATACGCAGTATTTT. Translation gives CASSVRLADTQYF.

In its sample, this clonotype was seen many times. V and J are TRBV7-9 and TRBJ2-7, with 7 nucleotides matching TRBD1. The CDR3 extends over 14 amino acids. Losses at the gene ends were 1 base for V and 5 bases for J; bases not matched to a gene: 5. CDR1 is SEHNR, CDR2 FQNEAQ, per germline (reference sequence). CDR3 in amino acids: CASSLVKGADEQYF. In DNA form, the CDR3 reads TGTGCCAGCAGCTTAGTTAAGGGGGCAGACGAGCAGTACTTC.

This clonotype appeared a few times. J is TRBJ1-5 and V is TRBV2; D possibly corresponds to TRBD1 (5 bases). The CDR3 consists of 14 residues. Deletions cut 7 bases from V and 4 bases from J, with 14 bases between. Looked up from germline, CDR1 is SNHLY and CDR2 is FYNNEI. In DNA form, the CDR3 reads TGTGCCAGCAACTCTCAGGGCGGAAATCAGCCCCAGCATTTT. Amino acids: CASNSQGGNQPQHF.

In this sample, this clonotype turned up many times. J is TRBJ2-1 and V is TRBV3-1; 10 positions agree with TRBD1. The CDR3 spans 17 residues. Germline V lookup: CDR1 LGHDT, CDR2 YNNKEL (reference sequence). The J segment lost 7 bases and the V segment lost 1 base, leaving 10 bases of the junction unmatched. This CDR3 is CASSQGPRQGARNEQFF. The CDR3 nucleotides are TGTGCCAGCAGCCAAGGGCCTCGACAGGGGGCGCGGAATGAGCAGTTCTTC.